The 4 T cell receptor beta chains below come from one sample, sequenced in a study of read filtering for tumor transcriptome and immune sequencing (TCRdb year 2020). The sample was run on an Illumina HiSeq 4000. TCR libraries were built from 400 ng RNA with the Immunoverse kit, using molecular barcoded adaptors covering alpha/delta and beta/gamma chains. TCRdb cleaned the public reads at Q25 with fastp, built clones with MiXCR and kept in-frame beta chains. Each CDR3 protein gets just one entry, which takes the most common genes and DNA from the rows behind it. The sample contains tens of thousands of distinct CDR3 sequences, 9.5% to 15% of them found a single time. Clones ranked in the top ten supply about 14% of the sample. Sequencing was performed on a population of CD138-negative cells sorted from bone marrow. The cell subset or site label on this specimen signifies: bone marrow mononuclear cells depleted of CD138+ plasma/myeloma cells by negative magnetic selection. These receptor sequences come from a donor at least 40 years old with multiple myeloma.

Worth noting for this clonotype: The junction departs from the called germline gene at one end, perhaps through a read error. This CDR3 reads CASHRSGANVLSF. The CDR3 region has the DNA TGTGCCAGTCACCGCTCTGGGGCCAACGTCCTGTCTTTC. This chain connects TRBV28 to TRBJ2-6; possibly TRBD1 for D (5 bases). The CDR3 totals 13 residues. Germline lookup yields CDR1 MDHEN and CDR2 SYDVKM.

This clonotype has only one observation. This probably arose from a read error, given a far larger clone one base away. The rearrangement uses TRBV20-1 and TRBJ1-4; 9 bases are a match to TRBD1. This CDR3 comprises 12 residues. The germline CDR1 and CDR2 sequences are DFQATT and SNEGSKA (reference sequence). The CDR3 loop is CSARDRADTRYF. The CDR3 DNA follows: TGCAGTGCTCGGGACAGGGCAGATACGCGGTATTTT.

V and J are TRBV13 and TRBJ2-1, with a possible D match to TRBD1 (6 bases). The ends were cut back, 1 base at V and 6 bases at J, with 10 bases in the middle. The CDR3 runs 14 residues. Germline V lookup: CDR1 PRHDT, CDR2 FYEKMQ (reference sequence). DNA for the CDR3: TGTGCCAGCAGCTTAGCAGGGGCAAGCAATGAGCAGTTCTTC. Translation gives CASSLAGASNEQFF.

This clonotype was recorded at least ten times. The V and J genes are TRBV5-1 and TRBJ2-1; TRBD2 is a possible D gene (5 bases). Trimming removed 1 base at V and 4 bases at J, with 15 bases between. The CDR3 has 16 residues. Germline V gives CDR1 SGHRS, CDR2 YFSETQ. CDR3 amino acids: CASSLTSGSQYNEQFF. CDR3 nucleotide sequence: TGCGCCAGCAGCTTGACGAGCGGATCCCAATACAATGAGCAGTTCTTC.